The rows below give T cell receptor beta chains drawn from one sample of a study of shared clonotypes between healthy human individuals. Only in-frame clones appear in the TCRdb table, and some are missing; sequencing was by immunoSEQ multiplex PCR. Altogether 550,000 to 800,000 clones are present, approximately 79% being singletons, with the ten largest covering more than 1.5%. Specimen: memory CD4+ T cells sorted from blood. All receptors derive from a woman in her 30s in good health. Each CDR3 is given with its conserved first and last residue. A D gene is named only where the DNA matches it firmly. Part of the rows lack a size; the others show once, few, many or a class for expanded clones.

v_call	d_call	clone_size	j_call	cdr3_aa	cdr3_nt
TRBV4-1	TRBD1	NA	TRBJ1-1	CASSQDTGENTEAFF	TGCGCCAGCAGCCAGGATACAGGGGAAAACACTGAAGCTTTCTTT
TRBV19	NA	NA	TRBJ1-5	CASMGEDYSNQPQHF	TGTGCCAGTATGGGGGAAGATTATAGCAATCAGCCCCAGCATTTT
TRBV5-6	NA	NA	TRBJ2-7	CASSLSGFGAGPYEQYF	TGTGCCAGCAGCTTGAGTGGCTTTGGAGCTGGCCCCTACGAGCAGTACTTC
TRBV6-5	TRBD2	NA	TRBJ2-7	CASSPSGRPTEQYF	TGTGCCAGCAGTCCCAGCGGGAGGCCGACCGAGCAGTACTTC
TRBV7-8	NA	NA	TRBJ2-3	CASSLASVRTDTQYF	TGTGCCAGCAGCTTAGCTTCGGTTCGGACAGATACGCAGTATTTT
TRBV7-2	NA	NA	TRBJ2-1	CASSVLLRKNEQFF	TGTGCCAGCAGCGTACTTCTGAGGAAGAATGAGCAGTTCTTC
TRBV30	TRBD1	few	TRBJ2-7	CAWRWDSSYEQYF	TGTGCCTGGAGATGGGACAGCTCCTACGAGCAGTACTTC
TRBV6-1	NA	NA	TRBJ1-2	CASSEDPRGTFLGYTF	TGTGCCAGCAGTGAAGACCCAAGGGGTACTTTTCTTGGCTACACCTTC
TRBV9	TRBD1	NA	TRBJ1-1	CASSFRQGARTEAFF	TGTGCCAGCAGCTTCCGGCAGGGGGCTCGGACTGAAGCTTTCTTT
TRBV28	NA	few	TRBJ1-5	CASSLRAYRPQHF	TGTGCCAGCAGTTTACGTGCCTACCGGCCCCAGCATTTT
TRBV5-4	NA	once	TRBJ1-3	CASSLGRGSGNTIYF	TGTGCCAGCAGCTTGGGACGGGGCTCTGGAAACACCATATATTTT
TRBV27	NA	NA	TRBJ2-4	CASRLLGSAKNIQYF	TGTGCCAGCAGGCTCCTAGGTTCGGCCAAAAACATTCAGTACTTC
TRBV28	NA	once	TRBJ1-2	CASRTGAPPYGYTF	TGTGCCAGCAGAACCGGGGCTCCCCCCTATGGCTACACCTTC
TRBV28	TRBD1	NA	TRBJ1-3	CASSSGTGVYTIYF	TGTGCCAGCAGCTCCGGGACAGGGGTTTACACCATATATTTT
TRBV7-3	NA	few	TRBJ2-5	CASSQGETQYF	TGTGCCAGCAGTCAAGGGGAGACCCAGTACTTC
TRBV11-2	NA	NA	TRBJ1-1	CASSPVGGRTEAFF	TGTGCCAGCAGCCCCGTGGGGGGAAGGACTGAAGCTTTCTTT
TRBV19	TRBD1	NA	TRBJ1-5	CASNKGADGNQPQHF	TGTGCCAGTAATAAGGGGGCTGATGGCAATCAGCCCCAGCATTTT
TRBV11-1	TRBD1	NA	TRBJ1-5	CASSQTGEPNQPQHF	TGTGCCAGCAGCCAGACAGGGGAACCAAATCAGCCCCAGCATTTT
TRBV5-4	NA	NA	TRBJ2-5	CASSYPGSQGETQYF	TGTGCCAGCAGCTATCCCGGGAGCCAGGGGGAGACCCAGTACTTC
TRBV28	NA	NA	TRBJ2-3	CASSGGALARTDTQYF	TGTGCCAGCAGTGGGGGGGCTCTAGCGCGTACAGATACGCAGTATTTT
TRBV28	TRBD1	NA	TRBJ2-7	CATQTGSSYEQYF	TGTGCCACCCAGACAGGGAGCTCCTACGAGCAGTACTTC
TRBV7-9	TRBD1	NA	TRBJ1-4	CASRGGTGNEKLFF	TGTGCCAGCAGGGGCGGGACAGGAAATGAAAAACTGTTTTTT
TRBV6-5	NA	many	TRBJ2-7	CASSNKGEQYF	TGTGCCAGCAGTAATAAAGGAGAGCAGTACTTC
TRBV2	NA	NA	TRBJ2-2	CASSELRGTGELFF	TGTGCCAGCAGTGAATTACGTGGAACCGGGGAGCTGTTTTTT
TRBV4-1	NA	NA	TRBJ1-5	CASSQDGWGNQPQHF	TGCGCCAGCAGCCAAGATGGTTGGGGCAATCAGCCCCAGCATTTT
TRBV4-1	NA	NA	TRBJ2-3	CASSPLSWGRADTQYF	TGCGCCAGCAGCCCCTTGTCGTGGGGCCGGGCAGATACGCAGTATTTT
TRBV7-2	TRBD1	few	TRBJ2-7	CASSSYRGSEYEQYF	TGTGCCAGCAGCTCGTACAGGGGGAGTGAATACGAGCAGTACTTC
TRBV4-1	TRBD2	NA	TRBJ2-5	CASSQGGLAGGQETQYF	TGCGCCAGCAGCCAAGGGGGACTAGCGGGAGGGCAAGAGACCCAGTACTTC
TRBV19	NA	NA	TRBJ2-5	CASSISGVIGETQYF	TGTGCCAGTAGCATCTCAGGGGTCATCGGAGAGACCCAGTACTTC
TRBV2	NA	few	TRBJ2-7	CASRKGEKSYEQYF	TGTGCCAGCCGGAAAGGGGAAAAAAGTTACGAGCAGTACTTC
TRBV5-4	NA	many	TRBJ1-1	CASSPMDTLNTEAFF	TGTGCCAGCAGCCCGATGGACACCCTCAACACTGAAGCTTTCTTT
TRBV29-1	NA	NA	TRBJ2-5	CSAGPPPEETQYF	TGCAGCGCCGGGCCCCCACCTGAAGAGACCCAGTACTTC
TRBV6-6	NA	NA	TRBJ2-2	CASCKGGASIPGELFF	TGTGCCAGCTGTAAGGGTGGAGCTAGCATCCCCGGGGAGCTGTTTTTT
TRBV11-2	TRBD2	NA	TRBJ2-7	CASSLAGGTYEQYF	TGTGCCAGCAGTCTAGCGGGAGGGACCTACGAGCAGTACTTC
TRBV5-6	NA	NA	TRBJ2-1	CASSLGTEVYNEQFF	TGTGCCAGCAGCTTAGGGACTGAAGTTTACAATGAGCAGTTCTTC
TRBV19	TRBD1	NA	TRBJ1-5	CASSSGQDNQPQHF	TGTGCCAGTAGTTCAGGACAGGACAATCAGCCCCAGCATTTT
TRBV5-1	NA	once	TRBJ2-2	CASSSTTSHTGELFF	TGCGCCAGCAGCTCCACCACGAGTCACACCGGGGAGCTGTTTTTT
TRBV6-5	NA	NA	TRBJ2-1	CASSPSSSSYNEQFF	TGTGCCAGCAGCCCAAGTTCGAGCTCCTACAATGAGCAGTTCTTC
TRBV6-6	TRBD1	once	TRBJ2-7	CASSGTGSSYEQYF	TGTGCCAGCAGTGGGACAGGTTCCTCCTACGAGCAGTACTTC
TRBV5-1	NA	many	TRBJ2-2	CASSDQLTGELFF	TGCGCCAGCAGCGATCAGCTCACCGGGGAGCTGTTTTTT
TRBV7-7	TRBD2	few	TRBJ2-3	CASSSGVSGDTDTQYF	TGTGCCAGCAGCTCAGGGGTTAGCGGGGACACAGATACGCAGTATTTT
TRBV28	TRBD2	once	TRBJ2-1	CASSPKSGSAYNEQFF	TGTGCCAGCAGCCCCAAGAGCGGGAGCGCCTACAATGAGCAGTTCTTC
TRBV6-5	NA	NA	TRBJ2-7	CASSQGGGGTYEQYF	TGTGCCAGCAGTCAGGGGGGGGGCGGGACCTACGAGCAGTACTTC
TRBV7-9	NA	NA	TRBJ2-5	CASSLGDRLGQETQYF	TGTGCCAGCAGCTTAGGGGATCGGTTGGGCCAAGAGACCCAGTACTTC
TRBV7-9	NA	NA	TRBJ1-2	CASSSPNQGDGYTF	TGTGCCAGCAGCTCACCGAATCAGGGAGACGGCTACACCTTC
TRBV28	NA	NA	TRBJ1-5	CRGINQPQHF	TGTAGGGGCATCAATCAGCCCCAGCATTTT
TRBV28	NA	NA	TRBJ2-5	CASRPPGSGFETQYF	TGTGCCAGCAGGCCACCCGGGAGTGGGTTTGAGACCCAGTACTTC
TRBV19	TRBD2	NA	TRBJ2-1	CASSISLAGIGNEQFF	TGTGCCAGTAGTATATCCCTAGCGGGAATTGGAAATGAGCAGTTCTTC